This record covers a single T cell receptor (beta chain). In the authors' methods: Amplifying reference gene primers gave estimates of nucleated cell counts. Using immunoSEQ multiplex PCR, the repertoire was profiled, and TCRdb retains in-frame clones only, with some absent. The DNA was the basis for D and trimming; V, J and clone size are from that table. The table records approximately 100,000 clones, roughly four fifths of them present only once. The sample belongs to a study of blood T cell repertoires in COVID-19. Study context: Specimens from acute and convalescent COVID-19 originated in the United States, Italy and Spain. Sources were T cells, B-cell-depleted T cells, or PBMCs; the material itself was cDNA or gDNA.

Germline assignment: CDR1 MNHNY and CDR2 SVGAGI (reference sequence). V was trimmed by 2 bases and J by 3 bases, leaving 6 bases between them. CDR3 size: 13 residues. Sequencing was carried out using peripheral blood. V gene TRBV6-6 combines with J gene TRBJ2-3, with D hard to call. This receptor was identified in a man aged 60 to 69 with acute or convalescent COVID-19. The CDR3 loop is CASSYHFTDTQYF. The CDR3 region has the DNA TGTGCCAGCAGTTACCACTTTACAGATACGCAGTATTTT.